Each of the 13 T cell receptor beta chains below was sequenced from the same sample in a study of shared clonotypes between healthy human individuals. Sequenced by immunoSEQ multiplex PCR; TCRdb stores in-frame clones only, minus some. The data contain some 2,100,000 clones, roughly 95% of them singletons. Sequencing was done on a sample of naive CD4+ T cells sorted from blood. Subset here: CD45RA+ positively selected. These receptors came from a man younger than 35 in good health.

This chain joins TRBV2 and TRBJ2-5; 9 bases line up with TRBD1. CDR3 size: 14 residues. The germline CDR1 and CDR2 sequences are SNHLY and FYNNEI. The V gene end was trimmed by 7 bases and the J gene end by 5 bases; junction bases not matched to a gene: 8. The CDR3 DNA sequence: TGTGCCAGCACCCAACAGGGGGCGGGCGAGACCCAGTACTTC. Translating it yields CASTQQGAGETQYF. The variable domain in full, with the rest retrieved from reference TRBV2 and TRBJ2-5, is EPEVTQTPSHQVTQMGQEVILRCVPISNHLYFYWYRQILGQKVEFLVSFYNNEISEKSEIFDDQFSVERPDGSNFTLKIRSTKLEDSAMYFCASTQQGAGETQYFGPGTRLLVL.

The CDR3 spells CASSPGTGEKLFF. In nucleotides, the CDR3 is TGTGCCAGCAGCCCCGGGACAGGTGAAAAACTGTTTTTT. V and J are TRBV6-5 and TRBJ1-4; 8 nucleotides agree with TRBD1. The CDR3 is 13 residues long. Germline CDR1 is MNHEY and CDR2 is SVGAGI. The V gene end was trimmed by 6 bases and the J gene end by 7 bases; junction bases not matched to a gene: 4.

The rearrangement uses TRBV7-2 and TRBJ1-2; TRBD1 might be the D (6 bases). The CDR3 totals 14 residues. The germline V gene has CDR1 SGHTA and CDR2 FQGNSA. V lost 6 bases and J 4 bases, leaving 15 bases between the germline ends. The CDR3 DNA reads TGTGCCAGCAGAGTAGGGGAGGGGGTCTATGGCTACACCTTC. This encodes CASRVGEGVYGYTF.

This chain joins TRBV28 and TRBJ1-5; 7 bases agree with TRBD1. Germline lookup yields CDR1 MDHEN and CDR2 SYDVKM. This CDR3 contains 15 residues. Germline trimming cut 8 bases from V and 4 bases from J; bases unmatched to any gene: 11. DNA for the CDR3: TGTGCCAGCTACCACCGACAGGGACTAAATCAGCCCCAGCATTTT. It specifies CASYHRQGLNQPQHF.

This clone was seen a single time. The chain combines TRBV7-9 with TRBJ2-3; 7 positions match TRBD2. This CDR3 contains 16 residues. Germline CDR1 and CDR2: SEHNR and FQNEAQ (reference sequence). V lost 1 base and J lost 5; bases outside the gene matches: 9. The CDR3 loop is CASSLVGLRELDTQYF. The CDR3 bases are TGTGCCAGCAGCTTAGTAGGGCTGCGGGAGTTAGATACGCAGTATTTT.

The CDR3 region is CASSRDPYEQYF. CDR3 nucleotides: TGTGCCAGCAGCAGGGACCCCTACGAGCAGTACTTC. This chain uses TRBV9 with TRBJ2-7; the D call may be TRBD1 or TRBD2 (5 bases each). V was trimmed by 4 bases and J by 2 bases, leaving 7 bases between them. CDR3 length: 12 residues. CDR1 and CDR2 from the germline V gene are SGDLS and YYNGEE.

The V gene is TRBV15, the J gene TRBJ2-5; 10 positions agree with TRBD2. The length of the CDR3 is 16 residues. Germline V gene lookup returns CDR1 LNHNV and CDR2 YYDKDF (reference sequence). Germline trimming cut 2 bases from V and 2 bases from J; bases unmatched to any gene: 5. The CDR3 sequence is CATSRRLAGGQETQYF. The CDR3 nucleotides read TGTGCCACCAGCAGACGCTTAGCGGGAGGACAAGAGACCCAGTACTTC.

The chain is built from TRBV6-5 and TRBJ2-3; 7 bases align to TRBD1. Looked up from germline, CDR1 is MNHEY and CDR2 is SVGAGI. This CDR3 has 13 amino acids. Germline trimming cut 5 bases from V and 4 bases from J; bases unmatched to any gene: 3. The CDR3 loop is CASSVDRADTQYF. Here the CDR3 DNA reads TGTGCCAGCAGTGTCGACAGGGCAGATACGCAGTATTTT.

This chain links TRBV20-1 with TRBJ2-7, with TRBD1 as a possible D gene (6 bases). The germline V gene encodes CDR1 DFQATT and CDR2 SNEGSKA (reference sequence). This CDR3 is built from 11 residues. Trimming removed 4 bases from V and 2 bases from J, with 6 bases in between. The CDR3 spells CSATGAYEQYF. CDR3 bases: TGCAGTGCTACAGGGGCCTACGAGCAGTACTTC.

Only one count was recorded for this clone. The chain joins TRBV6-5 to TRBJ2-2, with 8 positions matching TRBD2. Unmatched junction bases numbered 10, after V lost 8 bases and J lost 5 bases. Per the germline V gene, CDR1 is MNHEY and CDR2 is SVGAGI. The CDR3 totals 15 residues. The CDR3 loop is CASPRGGAMTGELFF. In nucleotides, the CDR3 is TGTGCCAGCCCCCGGGGGGGCGCGATGACCGGGGAGCTGTTTTTT.

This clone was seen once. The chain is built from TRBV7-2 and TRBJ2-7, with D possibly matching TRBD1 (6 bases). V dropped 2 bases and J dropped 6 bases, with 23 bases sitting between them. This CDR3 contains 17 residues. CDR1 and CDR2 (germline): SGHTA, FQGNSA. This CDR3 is CASSLLLLRTASLEQYF. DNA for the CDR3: TGTGCCAGCAGCTTACTATTATTGAGGACAGCCTCGCTCGAGCAGTACTTC.

CDR3 sequence (DNA): TGTGCCAGCAGCTCCCCGGCGGGGGGCCAAGAGACCCAGTACTTC. It translates to CASSSPAGGQETQYF. This chain connects TRBV11-2 to TRBJ2-5; the match to TRBD2 covers 8 bases. The CDR3 loop spans 15 amino acids. Trimming cost V 4 bases and J 1 base; bases outside gene matches: 5. Germline V gene data show CDR1 as SGHAT and CDR2 as FQNNGV.

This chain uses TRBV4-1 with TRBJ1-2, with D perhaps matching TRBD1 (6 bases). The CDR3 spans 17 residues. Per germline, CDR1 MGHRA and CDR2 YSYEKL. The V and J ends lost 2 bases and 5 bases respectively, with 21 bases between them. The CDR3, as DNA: TGCGCCAGCAGCCAAAACTCCGGGGGCTCACCCCAATATGGCTACACCTTC. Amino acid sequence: CASSQNSGGSPQYGYTF.